The clone carrying this T cell receptor beta chain was seen just once. Its matching antigen is unknown. The sample is drawn from a study of vaccination effects on CD4 cells after COVID-19. Overall study findings and caveats: A shortage of convalescent patients and an absence of early post-infection timepoints characterized the study.

Sequenced by immunoSEQ multiplex PCR; TCRdb stores in-frame clones only, minus some. The data hold about 73,000 clones, with around 67% observed a single time. When around nine days of culture had elapsed, CD4+ T cells were isolated. Either the BNT162b2 or mRNA-1273 vaccine was given to participants in two doses. This material consisted of CD4+ T cells from PBMCs cultured without peptide, taken after COVID-19 vaccination. This clonotype was obtained from a human donor who received a COVID-19 vaccine.

CDR3 DNA sequence: TGTGCCAGCAGCGAGGGTGGGACAGGGAACAATGAGCAGTTCTTC. This encodes CASSEGGTGNNEQFF. V and J are TRBV28 and TRBJ2-1; 9 positions match TRBD1. V shed 6 bases, J shed 5 bases, and the junction held 8 bases outside the gene matches. This CDR3 comprises 15 residues. Per the germline V gene, CDR1 is MDHEN and CDR2 is SYDVKM.